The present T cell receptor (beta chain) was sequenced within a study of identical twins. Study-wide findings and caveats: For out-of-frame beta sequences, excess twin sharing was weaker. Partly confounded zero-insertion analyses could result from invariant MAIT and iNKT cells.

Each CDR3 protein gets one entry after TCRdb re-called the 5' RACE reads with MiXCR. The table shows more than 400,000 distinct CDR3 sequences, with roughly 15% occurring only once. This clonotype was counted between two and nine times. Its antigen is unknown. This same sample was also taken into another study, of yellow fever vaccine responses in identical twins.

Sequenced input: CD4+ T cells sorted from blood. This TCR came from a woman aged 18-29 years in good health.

CDR3 DNA sequence: TGTGCCAGCAGCGTGGGCGGACAGGGGAAGATCATTCAGTACTTC. This sequence encodes CASSVGGQGKIIQYF. The rearrangement joins TRBV9 to TRBJ2-4; TRBD1 agrees at 9 bases. CDR1 is SGDLS, CDR2 YYNGEE, per germline. Trimming cost V 2 bases and J 9 bases; bases outside gene matches: 9. This CDR3 contains 15 residues.